These 16 T cell receptor beta chains originate from one sample sequenced in a study of technical replicates of blood from a handful of donors. TCRdb's copy holds only in-frame clones and misses some; the assay was immunoSEQ multiplex PCR. The sample lists tens of thousands of clones, around 90% occurring once. The specimen was T cells isolated from PBMCs. The receptor source for this set is a human donor in good health.

V usage is TRBV6-4 and J usage is TRBJ2-7; D uncertain. The V end lost 4 bases, the J end lost 3 bases, and 10 bases lay between the germline ends. The CDR3 length is 13 residues. Germline CDR1 is MRHNA and CDR2 is SNTAGT. The CDR3 is CASSVYPNYEQYF. The CDR3 DNA is TGTGCCAGCAGTGTGTACCCTAACTACGAGCAGTACTTC.

This clone was detected only once. The rearrangement links TRBV27 to TRBJ2-7, with D perhaps TRBD1 (6 bases). CDR1 is MNHEY and CDR2 is SMNVEV in the germline V gene (reference sequence). CDR3 size: 17 residues. Deletions cut 2 bases from V and 1 base from J, with 18 bases between. The CDR3 DNA reads as TGTGCCAGCAGTTTAAGAACAGGGAGAGTTTCTTCCTACGAGCAGTACTTC. Protein product: CASSLRTGRVSSYEQYF.

V gene TRBV7-9 combines with J gene TRBJ2-5; 9 bases fit TRBD2. The CDR3 loop spans 16 amino acids. Germline assignment: CDR1 SEHNR and CDR2 FQNEAQ (reference sequence). Trimming took 5 bases from V and 5 from J; bases not matched to a gene: 12. The CDR3 is CASSLLAGGPGETQYF. Here the CDR3 DNA reads TGTGCCAGCAGCCTACTGGCGGGAGGGCCAGGGGAGACCCAGTACTTC.

This rearrangement joins TRBV29-1 to TRBJ2-7; D is unclear. Trimming shortened V by 3 bases and J by 6 bases, and 9 bases separated the two germline ends. CDR1 SQVTM and CDR2 ANQGSEA come from the germline V gene. The CDR3 is made up of 11 amino acids. The CDR3 DNA sequence: TGCAGCGTTGACGACTCGCTCGAGCAGTACTTC. Its translation: CSVDDSLEQYF.

The genes are TRBV15 and TRBJ1-1; possible D gene TRBD1, 6 bases. In germline, CDR1 is LNHNV, CDR2 YYDKDF (reference sequence). This CDR3 region has 16 residues. V lost 0 bases and J 5 bases, leaving 16 bases between the germline ends. The CDR3 spells CATSRDEVGGRTEAFF. CDR3 coding DNA: TGTGCCACCAGCAGAGATGAAGTCGGGGGGCGGACTGAAGCTTTCTTT.

The chain has TRBV2 and TRBJ1-5; D is unclear. V lost 5 bases, J lost 2 bases, and 16 bases lay in between. The CDR3 consists of 16 residues. CDR1 and CDR2 (germline): SNHLY, FYNNEI. CDR3 bases: TGTGCCAGCAGTCGGATTAGCAGTTCTGGCAATCAGCCCCAGCATTTT. Its protein is CASSRISSSGNQPQHF.

This clone was seen only once. CDR3 nucleotides: TGTGCCAGCAGCCAAGAAGAGAGTGCCTACGAGCAGTACTTC. It is translated as CASSQEESAYEQYF. V usage is TRBV4-2 and J usage is TRBJ2-7, with D hard to call. The CDR3 loop spans 14 amino acids. Trimming shortened V by 0 bases and J by 2 bases, and 8 bases separated the two germline ends. From germline, CDR1 is LGHNA and CDR2 YNFKEQ.

The chain combines TRBV18 with TRBJ2-5; 7 bases match TRBD1. The CDR3 sequence is 15 residues long. With 3 bases clipped from V and 5 bases from J, the junction kept 9 bases outside the gene matches. Germline values: CDR1 KGHSH, CDR2 LQKENI. CDR3 loop: CASSPRTGGTETQYF. DNA for the CDR3: TGTGCCAGCTCACCGCGGACAGGCGGCACGGAGACCCAGTACTTC.

The chain carries TRBV21-1 and TRBJ1-5; the table's D call, TRBD1, was not checked against the DNA. TRBV21-1 is given as a pseudogene. The CDR3 spans 14 residues. Written as DNA, the CDR3 is TGTGCCAGCATCAGAGGGGGCGCGGATCAGCCCCAGCATTTT. It specifies CASIRGGADQPQHF.

At least ten counts were recorded for this clone. The chain couples TRBV21-1 to TRBJ1-5; the table's D call, TRBD1, was not checked against the DNA. TRBV21-1 is a pseudogene segment. The CDR3 contains 15 residues. The CDR3 here is CASSRRQGCNQPQHF. The CDR3 DNA sequence: TGTGCCAGCAGCAGAAGACAGGGTTGCAATCAGCCCCAGCATTTT.

The chain combines TRBV5-4 with TRBJ2-7; D is possibly TRBD2 (7 bases). The CDR3 has 16 amino acids. V was clipped by 0 bases and J by 1 base, with 14 bases between them. The germline V gene has CDR1 SGHNT and CDR2 YYREEE (reference sequence). The CDR3 here is CASSLAGALASYEQYF. The DNA for the CDR3 is TGTGCCAGCAGCTTGGCAGGGGCACTAGCGTCCTACGAGCAGTACTTC.

The gene calls are TRBV25-1 and TRBJ1-2; D uncertain. Per the germline V gene, CDR1 is MGHDK and CDR2 is SYGVNS. The ends were cut back, 7 bases at V and 12 bases at J, with 15 bases in the middle. The CDR3 is made up of 11 amino acids. Here the CDR3 reads CASTLNVGHTF. For the CDR3, the DNA is TGTGCCAGCACCCTCAACGTTGGGCACACCTTC.

The CDR3: CASSFDRGFLHF. The CDR3, as DNA: TGTGCCAGCAGCTTTGACAGGGGGTTCCTCCACTTT. The chain couples TRBV5-8 to TRBJ1-6; 9 bases align to TRBD1. The germline V gene encodes CDR1 SGHTS and CDR2 YDEGEE. With 2 bases clipped from V and 15 bases from J, the junction kept 3 bases outside the gene matches. This CDR3 has 12 amino acids.

This chain connects TRBV19 to TRBJ1-2; D uncertain. V was shortened by 10 bases and J by 0 bases, with 9 bases between the two germline ends. The CDR3 extends over 12 amino acids. Germline V CDR1 and CDR2: LNHDA, SQIVND (reference sequence). The chain's CDR3 is CATRRTNYGYTF. In nucleotides, the CDR3 is TGTGCCACCAGGAGGACTAACTATGGCTACACCTTC.

The chain links TRBV5-1 to TRBJ2-2; 12 bases align to TRBD1. CDR1 is SGHRS, CDR2 YFSETQ, per germline. Trimming took 4 bases from V and 6 from J; bases not matched to a gene: 7. The CDR3 loop spans 16 amino acids. CDR3 nucleotides: TGCGCCAGCAGCCTGGGACAGGGGGCGCGATCCGGGGAGCTGTTTTTT. It yields the protein CASSLGQGARSGELFF.

V and J are TRBV6-4 and TRBJ2-3, with D unclear. Germline values: CDR1 MRHNA, CDR2 SNTAGT. Trimming removed 5 bases from V and 2 bases from J, with 8 bases in between. The CDR3 covers 13 residues. The CDR3 region is CASSYSVTDTQYF. Here the CDR3 DNA reads TGTGCCAGCAGTTATTCGGTCACAGATACGCAGTATTTT.